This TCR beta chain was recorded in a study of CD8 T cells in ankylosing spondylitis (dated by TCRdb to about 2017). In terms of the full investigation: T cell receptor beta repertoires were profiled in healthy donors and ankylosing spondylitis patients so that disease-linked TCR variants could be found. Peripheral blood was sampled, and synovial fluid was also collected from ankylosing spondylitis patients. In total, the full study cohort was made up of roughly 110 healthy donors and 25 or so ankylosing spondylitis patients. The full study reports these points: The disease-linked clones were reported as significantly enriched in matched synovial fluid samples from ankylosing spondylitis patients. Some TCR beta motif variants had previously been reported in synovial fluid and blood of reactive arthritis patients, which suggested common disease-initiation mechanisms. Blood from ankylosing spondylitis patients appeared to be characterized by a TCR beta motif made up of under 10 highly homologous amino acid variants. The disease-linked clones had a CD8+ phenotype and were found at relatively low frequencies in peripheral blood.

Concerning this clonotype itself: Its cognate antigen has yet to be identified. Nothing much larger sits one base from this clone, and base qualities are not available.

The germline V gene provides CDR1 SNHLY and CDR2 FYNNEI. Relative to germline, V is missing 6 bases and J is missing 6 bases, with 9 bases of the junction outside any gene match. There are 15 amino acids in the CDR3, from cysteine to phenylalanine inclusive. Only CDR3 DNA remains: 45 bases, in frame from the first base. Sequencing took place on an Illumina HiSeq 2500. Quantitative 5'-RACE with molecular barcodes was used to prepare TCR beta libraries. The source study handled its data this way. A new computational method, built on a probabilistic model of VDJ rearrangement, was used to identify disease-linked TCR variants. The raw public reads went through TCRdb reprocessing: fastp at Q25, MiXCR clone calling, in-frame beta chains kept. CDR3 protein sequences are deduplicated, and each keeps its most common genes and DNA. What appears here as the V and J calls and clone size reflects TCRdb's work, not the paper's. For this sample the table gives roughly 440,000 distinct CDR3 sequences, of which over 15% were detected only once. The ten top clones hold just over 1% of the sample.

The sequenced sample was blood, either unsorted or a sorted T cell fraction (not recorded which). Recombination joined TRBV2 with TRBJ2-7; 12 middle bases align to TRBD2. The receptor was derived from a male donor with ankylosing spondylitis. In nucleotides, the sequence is TGTGCCAGCAGAGGACTAGCGGGAACGCGGGGCGAGCAGTACTTC. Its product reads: CASRGLAGTRGEQYF. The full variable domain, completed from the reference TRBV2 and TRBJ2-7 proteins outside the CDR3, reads EPEVTQTPSHQVTQMGQEVILRCVPISNHLYFYWYRQILGQKVEFLVSFYNNEISEKSEIFDDQFSVERPDGSNFTLKIRSTKLEDSAMYFCASRGLAGTRGEQYFGPGTRLTVT.